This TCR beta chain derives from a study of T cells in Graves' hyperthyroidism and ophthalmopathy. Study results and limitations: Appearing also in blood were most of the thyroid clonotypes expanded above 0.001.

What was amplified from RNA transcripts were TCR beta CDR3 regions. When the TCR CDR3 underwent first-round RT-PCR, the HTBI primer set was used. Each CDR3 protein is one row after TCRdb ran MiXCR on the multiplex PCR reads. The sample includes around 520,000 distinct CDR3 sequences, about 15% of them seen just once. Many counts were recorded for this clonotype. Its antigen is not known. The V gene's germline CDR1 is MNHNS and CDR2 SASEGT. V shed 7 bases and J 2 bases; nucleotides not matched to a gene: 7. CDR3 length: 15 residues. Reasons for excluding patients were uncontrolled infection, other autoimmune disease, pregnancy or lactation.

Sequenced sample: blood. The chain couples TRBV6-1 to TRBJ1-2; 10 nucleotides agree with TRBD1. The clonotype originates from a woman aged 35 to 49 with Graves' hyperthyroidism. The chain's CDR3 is CASIAGTGVNYGYTF. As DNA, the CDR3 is TGTGCCAGCATTGCCGGGACAGGGGTGAACTATGGCTACACCTTC.